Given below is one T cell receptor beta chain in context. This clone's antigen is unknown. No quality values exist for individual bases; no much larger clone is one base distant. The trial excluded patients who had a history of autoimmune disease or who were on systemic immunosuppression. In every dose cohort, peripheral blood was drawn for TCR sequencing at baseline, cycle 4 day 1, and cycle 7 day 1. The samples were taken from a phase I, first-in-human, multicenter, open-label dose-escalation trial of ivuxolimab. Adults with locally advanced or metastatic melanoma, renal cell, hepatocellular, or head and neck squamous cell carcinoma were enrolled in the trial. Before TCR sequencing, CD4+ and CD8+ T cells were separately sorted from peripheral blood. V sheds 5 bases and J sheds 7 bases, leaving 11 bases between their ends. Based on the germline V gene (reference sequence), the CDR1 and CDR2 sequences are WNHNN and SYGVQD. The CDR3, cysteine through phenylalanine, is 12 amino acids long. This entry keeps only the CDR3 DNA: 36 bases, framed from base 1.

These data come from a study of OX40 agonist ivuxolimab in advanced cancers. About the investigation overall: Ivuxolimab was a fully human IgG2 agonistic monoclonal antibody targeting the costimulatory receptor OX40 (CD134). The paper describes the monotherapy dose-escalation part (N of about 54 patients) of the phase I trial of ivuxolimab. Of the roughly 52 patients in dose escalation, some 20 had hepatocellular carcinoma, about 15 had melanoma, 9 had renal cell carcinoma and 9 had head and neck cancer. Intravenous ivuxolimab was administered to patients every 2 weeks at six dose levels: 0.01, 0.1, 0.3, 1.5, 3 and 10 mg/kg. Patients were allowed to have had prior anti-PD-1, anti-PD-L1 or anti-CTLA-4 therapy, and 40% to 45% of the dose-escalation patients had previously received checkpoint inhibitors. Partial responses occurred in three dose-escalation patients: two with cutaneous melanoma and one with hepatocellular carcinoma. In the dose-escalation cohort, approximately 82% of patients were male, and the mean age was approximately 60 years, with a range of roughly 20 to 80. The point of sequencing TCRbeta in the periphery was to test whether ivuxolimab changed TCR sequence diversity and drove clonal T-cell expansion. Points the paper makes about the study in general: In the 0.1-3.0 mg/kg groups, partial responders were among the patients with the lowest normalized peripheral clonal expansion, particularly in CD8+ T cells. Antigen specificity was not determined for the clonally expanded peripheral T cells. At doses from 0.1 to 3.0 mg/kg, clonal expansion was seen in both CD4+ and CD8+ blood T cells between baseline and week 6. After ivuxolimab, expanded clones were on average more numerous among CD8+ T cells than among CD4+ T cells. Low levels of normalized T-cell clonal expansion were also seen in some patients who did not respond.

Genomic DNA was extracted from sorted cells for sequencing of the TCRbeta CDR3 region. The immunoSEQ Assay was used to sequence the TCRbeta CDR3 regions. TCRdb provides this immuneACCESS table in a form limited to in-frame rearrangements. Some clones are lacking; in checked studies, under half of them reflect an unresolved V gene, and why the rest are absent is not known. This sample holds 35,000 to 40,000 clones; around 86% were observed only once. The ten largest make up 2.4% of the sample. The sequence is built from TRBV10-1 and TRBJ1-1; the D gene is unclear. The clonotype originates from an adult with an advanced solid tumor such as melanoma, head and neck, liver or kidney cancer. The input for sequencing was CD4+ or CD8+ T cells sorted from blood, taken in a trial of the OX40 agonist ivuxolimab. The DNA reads TGCGCCAGCAGTAGGGAGGGTGGTGAAGCTTTCTTT. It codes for CASSREGGEAFF.